These 32 T cell receptor beta chains share one sample of origin, sequenced in a study of cytomegalovirus exposure and HLA in healthy donors (dated by TCRdb to about 2017). Library prep was done by the immunoSEQ multiplex PCR assay. The multiplex PCR relied on a mix of 60 forward primers for TCR Vbeta segments and 13 reverse primers for TCR Jbeta segments. Held by TCRdb, this immuneACCESS table contains in-frame sequences only and omits some clones. Under half of the omission traces to an unresolved V gene where checked; the cause of the rest is unknown. The sample table records approximately 190,000 clones; more than 80% of these occur just once. The ten largest clones capture roughly 2.6% of the sample. The sample taken for sequencing was PBMCs. The receptors come from a woman aged 50 to 60 in good health and CMV-seropositive.

This chain joins TRBV11-1 and TRBJ2-5; 8 nucleotides agree with TRBD2. CDR3 length: 16 residues. Germline-derived CDR1 and CDR2 are SGHAT and FQDESV (reference sequence). The ends lost 1 base at V and 2 bases at J; junction bases unmatched: 6. The CDR3 nucleotides are TGTGCCAGCAGCTTAGGCGGCGGGGGGTCGCAAGAGACCCAGTACTTC. Translation gives CASSLGGGGSQETQYF.

This chain joins TRBV7-2 and TRBJ2-3; D is ambiguous. The CDR3 is 14 residues long. The germline gives CDR1 SGHTA, CDR2 FQGNSA. The V end lost 3 bases, the J end lost 5 bases, and 12 bases lay between the germline ends. The CDR3, as DNA: TGTGCCAGCAGCTTCTTGGGCCTCCAAGATACGCAGTATTTT. Its translation: CASSFLGLQDTQYF.

The V call is TRBV6-1, the J call TRBJ1-5; D might be TRBD1 (5 bases). This CDR3 contains 13 residues. Trimming left V 8 bases short and J 4 bases short, with 12 bases between. Germline loops: CDR1 MNHNS, CDR2 SASEGT. The CDR3 DNA sequence: TGTGCCAGCCGCGGGGGATGGAATCAGCCCCAGCATTTT. This sequence encodes CASRGGWNQPQHF.

The genes are TRBV5-4 and TRBJ1-1; 9 bases line up with TRBD1. Germline lookup yields CDR1 SGHNT and CDR2 YYREEE (reference sequence). Losses at the gene ends were 5 bases for V and 4 bases for J; bases not matched to a gene: 9. This CDR3 has 15 residues. CDR3 loop: CASSITGGAGTEAFF. The CDR3, as DNA: TGTGCCAGCAGTATTACAGGGGGCGCCGGCACTGAAGCTTTCTTT. The full variable domain, with the rest looked up from reference TRBV5-4 and TRBJ1-1, is ETGVTQSPTHLIKTRGQQVTLRCSSQSGHNTVSWYQQALGQGPQFIFQYYREEENGRGNFPPRFSGLQFPNYSSELNVNALELDDSALYLCASSITGGAGTEAFFGQGTRLTVV.

The chain combines TRBV4-2 with TRBJ1-2; TRBD1 matches 7 bases. The J segment lost 4 bases and the V segment lost 6 bases, leaving 5 bases of the junction unmatched. Germline CDR1 LGHNA, CDR2 YNFKEQ. The CDR3 sequence is 13 residues long. CDR3 loop: CASREQGIYGYTF. The DNA of the CDR3 is TGTGCCAGCAGGGAACAGGGGATCTATGGCTACACCTTC.

V is TRBV19 and J is TRBJ2-5; TRBD1 matches at 7 bases. V lost 6 bases to trimming and J lost 2 bases; unmatched junction nucleotides: 3. Looked up from germline, CDR1 is LNHDA and CDR2 is SQIVND (reference sequence). The CDR3 is 13 residues long. The CDR3: CASSGTAQETQYF. As DNA, the CDR3 is TGTGCCAGTAGCGGGACAGCGCAAGAGACCCAGTACTTC.

CDR3 nucleotide sequence: TGTGCCAGCACTCAACCACCGGGACAGGGGGTGCCCCAGCATTTT. This gives the protein CASTQPPGQGVPQHF. V usage is TRBV6-6 and J usage is TRBJ1-5; 11 bases are a match to TRBD1. The trim removed 7 bases at V and 9 bases at J, leaving 11 bases unmatched. This CDR3 has 15 amino acids. Germline CDR1 is MNHNY and CDR2 is SVGAGI (reference sequence).

The chain uses TRBV7-9 and TRBJ2-7, with 12 bases matching TRBD1. CDR3 length equals 16 residues. The germline CDR1 and CDR2 sequences are SEHNR and FQNEAQ (reference sequence). The V segment lost 5 bases and the J segment 5 bases; nucleotides outside the gene matches: 10. CDR3 sequence reads: CASSEGTGGVYHEQYF. In DNA form, the CDR3 reads TGTGCCAGCAGCGAAGGGACAGGGGGCGTTTACCACGAGCAGTACTTC.

V is TRBV18 and J is TRBJ2-7; tentatively, D is TRBD1 (6 bases). The CDR3 consists of 13 residues. V was pared by 6 bases and J by 6 bases, with 15 bases between. Germline CDR1 is KGHSH and CDR2 is LQKENI. The CDR3 bases are TGTGCCAGCTCTTTAAAACAGGGAACCGAGCAGTACTTC. Residues: CASSLKQGTEQYF.

This chain connects TRBV6-5 to TRBJ1-4, with unresolved D. V lost 6 bases and J 6 bases, leaving 17 bases between the germline ends. CDR1 and CDR2 from the germline V gene are MNHEY and SVGAGI. CDR3 length equals 15 residues. The CDR3 coding sequence is TGTGCCAGCAGCTTCCTACGTCAGGTCGATGAAAAACTGTTTTTT. Its protein is CASSFLRQVDEKLFF.

This chain connects TRBV10-3 to TRBJ2-3; 13 nucleotides align to TRBD2. The CDR3 has 15 residues. J was trimmed by 5 bases and V by 5 bases; bases with no gene match: 4. Germline V CDR1 and CDR2: ENHRY, SYGVKD. CDR3 residues: CAISPTSGGKDTQYF. The CDR3 DNA sequence: TGTGCCATCAGTCCGACTAGCGGGGGGAAAGATACGCAGTATTTT.

This clone is a singleton in its sample. V usage is TRBV27 and J usage is TRBJ1-2, with D maybe TRBD1 (5 bases). Germline V gene lookup returns CDR1 MNHEY and CDR2 SMNVEV (reference sequence). CDR3 length: 14 amino acids. Trimming took 2 bases from V and 2 from J, leaving 9 bases between them. In nucleotides, the CDR3 is TGTGCCAGCAGTTTAACAGACAGAAACTATGGCTACACCTTC. Amino acids: CASSLTDRNYGYTF.

This clone showed up just a few times. CDR3 loop: CAIRRGLAGGLLDTQYF. The CDR3 coding sequence is TGTGCCATCAGGAGGGGTTTAGCGGGGGGGCTTTTGGATACGCAGTATTTT. This rearrangement joins TRBV10-3 to TRBJ2-3; 11 bases agree with TRBD2. V was clipped by 6 bases and J by 6 bases; unmatched bases: 14. The CDR3 contains 17 residues. The germline gives CDR1 ENHRY, CDR2 SYGVKD.

The chain recombines TRBV4-1 with TRBJ1-2, with D perhaps TRBD1 (6 bases). This CDR3 region has 15 residues. Germline V gives CDR1 MGHRA, CDR2 YSYEKL. V lost 1 base to trimming and J lost 9 bases, with 18 bases between them. The CDR3 region is CASSQGPQGRESYTF. The CDR3 coding sequence is TGCGCCAGCAGCCAAGGACCACAGGGCCGCGAGAGCTACACCTTC.

Concerning this clone: Germline is not matched at one junction end, which may reflect a read error. The chain combines TRBV6-5 with TRBJ1-1; 7 bases are shared with TRBD1. The germline CDR1 and CDR2 sequences are MNHEY and SVGAGI. The CDR3 spans 13 residues. CDR3 protein: CASNYTGVTEAFF. In DNA, the CDR3 is TGTGCCAGCAATTACACAGGGGTCACTGAAGCTTTCTTT.

Comment on this clone: In the same sample, other DNA sequences code for this CDR3. This rearrangement joins TRBV6-1 to TRBJ2-7; no definite D call. The CDR3 contains 12 residues. Per germline, CDR1 MNHNS and CDR2 SASEGT. Trimming took 6 bases from V and 0 from J, leaving 6 bases between them. The CDR3 sequence is CASRTSSYEQYF. The CDR3 nucleotides are TGTGCCAGCAGGACAAGCTCCTACGAGCAGTACTTC.

The J gene is TRBJ1-1, the V gene TRBV28; D may be TRBD1 (6 bases). Germline values: CDR1 MDHEN, CDR2 SYDVKM. The CDR3 consists of 13 residues. V was cut by 5 bases and J by 3 bases, with 10 bases left in between. The CDR3 coding sequence is TGTGCCAGCAGTCCGGACAGCTACACTGAAGCTTTCTTT. Protein product: CASSPDSYTEAFF.

The CDR3 DNA reads as TGTGCCACCAGCAGAGGGGCAGCGGGGGAGACCCAGTACTTC. Its translation: CATSRGAAGETQYF. J is TRBJ2-5 and V is TRBV15; 7 bases are shared with TRBD2. Germline V gives CDR1 LNHNV, CDR2 YYDKDF (reference sequence). The V and J ends lost 1 base and 5 bases, in that order; junction bases with no gene match: 4. The CDR3 has 14 amino acids. The entire variable domain, with the rest obtained from reference TRBV15 and TRBJ2-5, is as follows: DAMVIQNPRYQVTQFGKPVTLSCSQTLNHNVMYWYQQKSSQAPKLLFHYYDKDFNNEADTPDNFQSRRPNTSFCFLDIRSPGLGDTAMYLCATSRGAAGETQYFGPGTRLLVL.

The chain employs TRBV9 and TRBJ1-6, with 10 bases aligning to TRBD1. Germline V gives CDR1 SGDLS, CDR2 YYNGEE. With 0 bases clipped from V and 8 bases from J, the junction kept 8 bases outside the gene matches. The CDR3 extends over 17 amino acids. DNA for the CDR3: TGTGCCAGCAGCGTAGCGACAGGGGGCTTTTTGGATTCACCCCTCCACTTT. It specifies CASSVATGGFLDSPLHF.

The chain carries TRBV7-9 and TRBJ1-1, with TRBD1 matching 9 bases. V lost 5 bases and J lost 2; bases outside the gene matches: 6. This CDR3 comprises 15 residues. Germline values: CDR1 SEHNR, CDR2 FQNEAQ (reference sequence). The CDR3 spells CASSRLGQGNTEAFF. For the CDR3, the DNA is TGTGCCAGCAGCCGCCTGGGACAGGGAAACACTGAAGCTTTCTTT.

The chain employs TRBV5-1 and TRBJ2-5; D is possibly TRBD2 (6 bases). V was trimmed by 0 bases and J by 2 bases, leaving 14 bases between them. Germline loops: CDR1 SGHRS, CDR2 YFSETQ. This CDR3 spans 16 amino acids. CDR3 in amino acids: CASSLGIGAGQETQYF. The CDR3 DNA sequence: TGCGCCAGCAGCTTGGGGATTGGGGCGGGACAAGAGACCCAGTACTTC.

This clone occurred a few times. V is TRBV6-1 and J is TRBJ2-7; D is unclear. Looked up from germline, CDR1 is MNHNS and CDR2 is SASEGT. Deletions cut 1 base from V and 0 bases from J, with 10 bases between. The CDR3 runs 15 residues. The CDR3 DNA reads TGTGCCAGCAGTGAAGATTGGCTGTACTCCTACGAGCAGTACTTC. Translating gives CASSEDWLYSYEQYF.

The rearrangement joins TRBV9 to TRBJ2-7; 9 nucleotides match TRBD1. The CDR3 length is 15 residues. In germline, CDR1 is SGDLS, CDR2 YYNGEE. The ends lost 5 bases at V and 1 base at J; junction bases unmatched: 7. This CDR3 is CASSSTGTGSYEQYF. Written as DNA, the CDR3 is TGTGCCAGCAGTTCAACCGGGACAGGGTCCTACGAGCAGTACTTC.

The chain couples TRBV9 to TRBJ1-4; weak D call: TRBD1 (5 bases). CDR1 and CDR2 (germline): SGDLS, YYNGEE. V was trimmed by 3 bases and J by 4 bases, leaving 13 bases between them. CDR3 length equals 15 residues. CDR3 DNA sequence: TGTGCCAGCAGCGATAGCGGGGCCCTTAATGAAAAACTGTTTTTT. It is translated as CASSDSGALNEKLFF.

This chain uses TRBV5-1 with TRBJ1-1; 8 nucleotides align to TRBD1. CDR1 is SGHRS, CDR2 YFSETQ, per germline. The trim removed 2 bases at V and 4 bases at J, leaving 13 bases unmatched. This CDR3 has 17 residues. DNA of the CDR3: TGCGCCAGCAGCTTAGGGACAGGCTTAACTGGAGGCACTGAAGCTTTCTTT. Translating it yields CASSLGTGLTGGTEAFF.

Worth noting for this clone: At one of its ends the junction is not consistent with the germline gene, which may arise from a read error. The chain carries TRBV28 and TRBJ1-2; tentative D call: TRBD1 (6 bases). Per germline, CDR1 MDHEN and CDR2 SYDVKM. The CDR3 consists of 13 residues. The CDR3 reads CTSSITGNYGYTF. The CDR3 bases are TGTACCAGCAGTATCACAGGGAACTATGGCTACACCTTC.

The chain uses TRBV5-8 and TRBJ2-2, with 12 nucleotides matching TRBD1. V lost 4 bases to trimming and J lost 6 bases; unmatched junction nucleotides: 7. The CDR3 runs to 16 residues. The germline CDR1 and CDR2 sequences are SGHTS and YDEGEE. In DNA, the CDR3 is TGTGCCAGCAGCGACCCGGGACAGGGGGCGTCCGGGGAGCTGTTTTTT. Its protein product is CASSDPGQGASGELFF.

The chain joins TRBV19 to TRBJ1-5; 9 bases align to TRBD1. Trimming took 7 bases from V and 3 from J; bases not matched to a gene: 7. Germline V gene data show CDR1 as LNHDA and CDR2 as SQIVND (reference sequence). This CDR3 region has 15 residues. CDR3 sequence reads: CASKFGDRDNQPQHF. The DNA for the CDR3 is TGTGCCAGTAAATTCGGGGACAGGGACAATCAGCCCCAGCATTTT.

V usage is TRBV2 and J usage is TRBJ2-7; TRBD1 might be the D (6 bases). Germline V gene lookup returns CDR1 SNHLY and CDR2 FYNNEI. V lost 8 bases, J lost 2 bases, and 22 bases lay in between. CDR3 length: 16 residues. The CDR3 bases are TGTGCCAGCGCAGCCAATCACAGGGATCTAACCTACGAGCAGTACTTC. Its translation: CASAANHRDLTYEQYF.

The rearrangement links TRBV5-5 to TRBJ2-1; possible D gene TRBD1, 6 bases. Germline lookup yields CDR1 SGHKS and CDR2 YYEKEE (reference sequence). The CDR3 length is 13 residues. Trimming stripped 3 bases from V and 7 bases from J, with 11 bases between. As DNA, the CDR3 is TGTGCCAGCAGCTCTCCCAGGGGTAATGAGCAGTTCTTC. Translation gives CASSSPRGNEQFF.

The V gene is TRBV5-1, the J gene TRBJ2-1; TRBD2 matches at 12 bases. CDR3 length: 16 residues. V shed 6 bases and J 2 bases; nucleotides not matched to a gene: 6. Per the germline V gene, CDR1 is SGHRS and CDR2 is YFSETQ. DNA of the CDR3: TGCGCCAGCACCGGACTAGCGGGGACCACCTACAATGAGCAGTTCTTC. Its translation: CASTGLAGTTYNEQFF.

This chain connects TRBV7-8 to TRBJ1-6; D unclear. The CDR3 covers 13 residues. Between the trimmed V and J ends, which lost 5 bases and 6 bases, there was a span of 8 bases. Germline CDR1 and CDR2: SGHVS and FQNEAQ. Here the CDR3 DNA reads TGTGCCAGCAGCGAAGAGATTAATTCACCCCTCCACTTT. It is translated as CASSEEINSPLHF.